A single sample is the source of the 30 T cell receptor beta chains below, sequenced in a study of shared clonotypes between healthy human individuals. Clones were sequenced by immunoSEQ multiplex PCR, and TCRdb holds only the in-frame ones, with some missing. The sample consists of about 510,000 clones, 96% of them appearing once. Sequencing was done on a sample of naive CD4+ T cells sorted from blood. As for subset: CD45RA+ positively selected. These receptors came from a woman in her 30s in good health.

This clone was detected only once. The chain uses TRBV4-1 and TRBJ1-5; D remains ambiguous. This CDR3 spans 15 amino acids. V was cut by 4 bases and J by 4 bases, with 14 bases left in between. Germline V lookup: CDR1 MGHRA, CDR2 YSYEKL. The CDR3 bases are TGCGCCAGCAGCCCCTCGGACGGACGTAATCAGCCCCAGCATTTT. This sequence encodes CASSPSDGRNQPQHF.

V and J are TRBV7-6 and TRBJ2-2; 7 positions agree with TRBD2. The CDR3 runs to 18 residues. The trim removed 5 bases at V and 2 bases at J, leaving 14 bases unmatched. Germline V lookup: CDR1 SGHVS, CDR2 FNYEAQ. The CDR3, as DNA: TGTGCCAGCAGCCCTCCGTCAGTGGTAGCGGGTAACACCGGGGAGCTGTTTTTT. Protein sequence: CASSPPSVVAGNTGELFF.

In nucleotides, the CDR3 is TGTGCCAGCAGTTTTTCCTGGGCCGCGTTACGGGACACTGAACAAGAGACCCAGTACTTC. Translating it yields CASSFSWAALRDTEQETQYF. J is TRBJ2-5 and V is TRBV28; D possibly corresponds to TRBD1 (6 bases). V dropped 3 bases and J dropped 2 bases, with 28 bases sitting between them. The CDR3 length is 20 residues. Germline V CDR1 and CDR2: MDHEN, SYDVKM.

This chain joins TRBV28 and TRBJ2-1, with 11 bases fitting TRBD2. Losses at the gene ends were 6 bases for V and 2 bases for J; bases not matched to a gene: 3. CDR1 is MDHEN, CDR2 SYDVKM, per germline. The CDR3 loop spans 15 amino acids. The CDR3 DNA follows: TGTGCCAGCAGCGAGACTAGCGGGGCCTACAATGAGCAGTTCTTC. Translation gives CASSETSGAYNEQFF.

Note on this clone: At the DNA level, this CDR3 is encoded by other sequences in the same sample as well. The V gene is TRBV18, the J gene TRBJ1-4, with 7 bases aligning to TRBD1. The CDR3 runs 13 residues. Trimming cost V 2 bases and J 6 bases; bases outside gene matches: 0. Germline V CDR1 and CDR2: KGHSH, LQKENI. The DNA of the CDR3 is TGTGCCAGCTCACCAGGGACAGATGAAAAACTGTTTTTT. Its protein is CASSPGTDEKLFF.

The chain recombines TRBV9 with TRBJ2-7, with 9 bases matching TRBD2. Germline-derived CDR1 and CDR2 are SGDLS and YYNGEE. Germline trimming cut 4 bases from V and 2 bases from J; bases unmatched to any gene: 10. CDR3 length equals 16 residues. CDR3 in amino acids: CASSPRSTSGAYEQYF. CDR3 DNA sequence: TGTGCCAGCAGCCCGAGGTCGACTAGCGGAGCCTACGAGCAGTACTTC.

The genes are TRBV5-1 and TRBJ2-7, with D uncertain. CDR3 size: 13 residues. Per the germline V gene, CDR1 is SGHRS and CDR2 is YFSETQ. V lost 0 bases to trimming and J lost 4 bases, with 8 bases between them. The CDR3 DNA sequence: TGCGCCAGCAGCTTGGGGATCGAATACGAGCAGTACTTC. As protein: CASSLGIEYEQYF.

The rearrangement links TRBV28 to TRBJ2-7, with 7 bases aligning to TRBD1. The CDR3 contains 14 residues. Trimming at V came to 10 bases and at J to 2 bases, leaving 11 bases not matched to a gene. Germline CDR1 MDHEN, CDR2 SYDVKM. CDR3 DNA: TGTGCCATCAAGTCGGAACAGGGGCCCTACGAGCAGTACTTC. It is translated as CAIKSEQGPYEQYF.

The chain has TRBV10-2 and TRBJ2-3, with 10 positions matching TRBD2. Germline CDR1 and CDR2: WSHSY and SAAADI. After removal of 6 bases from V and 3 bases from J, the junction contained 9 bases not matched to a gene. CDR3 size: 16 residues. CDR3 residues: CASRATSGIRTDTQYF. The DNA for the CDR3 is TGCGCCAGCAGAGCAACTAGCGGGATTAGGACAGATACGCAGTATTTT.

This rearrangement joins TRBV7-9 to TRBJ2-2; D possibly uses TRBD1 or TRBD2 (6 bases each). This CDR3 is 18 amino acids long. Trimming took 1 base from V and 0 from J, leaving 15 bases between them. Per germline, CDR1 SEHNR and CDR2 FQNEAQ (reference sequence). CDR3 sequence reads: CASSLDLWGASNTGELFF. In DNA, the CDR3 is TGTGCCAGCAGCTTAGATCTATGGGGGGCCTCGAACACCGGGGAGCTGTTTTTT.

The chain is built from TRBV27 and TRBJ2-2, with TRBD1 as a possible D gene (6 bases). The germline CDR1 and CDR2 sequences are MNHEY and SMNVEV (reference sequence). V lost 6 bases, J lost 7 bases, and 12 bases lay in between. The CDR3 has 13 amino acids. The CDR3 protein is CASRLGQFGELFF. CDR3 in DNA: TGTGCCAGCAGACTCGGACAGTTCGGGGAGCTGTTTTTT.

The chain carries TRBV7-2 and TRBJ1-3; no definite D call. Per the germline V gene, CDR1 is SGHTA and CDR2 is FQGNSA. The CDR3 spans 16 residues. V lost 0 bases to trimming and J lost 0 bases, with 9 bases between them. CDR3 bases: TGTGCCAGCAGCTTAGCTCTACCTAACTCTGGAAACACCATATATTTT. Protein: CASSLALPNSGNTIYF.

This clone was observed a few times. The chain employs TRBV7-8 and TRBJ2-6, with D possibly TRBD2 on 6 matching bases. CDR1 is SGHVS and CDR2 is FQNEAQ in the germline V gene. V was pared by 4 bases and J by 0 bases, with 16 bases between. This CDR3 has 18 residues. In nucleotides, the CDR3 is TGTGCCAGCAGCTCTAAAGGCGGGGCTGGCTCTGGGGCCAACGTCCTGACTTTC. Protein product: CASSSKGGAGSGANVLTF.

The sample holds one count of this clone. The chain carries TRBV5-4 and TRBJ2-2; D call uncertain. Between the trimmed V and J ends, which lost 4 bases and 2 bases, there was a span of 15 bases. The CDR3 has 16 residues. Germline loops: CDR1 SGHNT, CDR2 YYREEE (reference sequence). The CDR3 nucleotides read TGTGCCAGCAGCCCCCGACCACCCGACAACACCGGGGAGCTGTTTTTT. It codes for CASSPRPPDNTGELFF. Based on the CDR3 plus reference TRBV5-4 and TRBJ2-2, the full variable domain is ETGVTQSPTHLIKTRGQQVTLRCSSQSGHNTVSWYQQALGQGPQFIFQYYREEENGRGNFPPRFSGLQFPNYSSELNVNALELDDSALYLCASSPRPPDNTGELFFGEGSRLTVL.

This clone was detected once. The chain employs TRBV25-1 and TRBJ1-5, with 8 bases identical to TRBD1. The CDR3 extends over 13 amino acids. Germline V gene data show CDR1 as MGHDK and CDR2 as SYGVNS. The V and J ends lost 6 bases and 5 bases, in that order; junction bases with no gene match: 3. Written as DNA, the CDR3 is TGTGCCAGCAGGGACAGGGAGGATCAGCCCCAGCATTTT. Residues: CASRDREDQPQHF.

V and J are TRBV18 and TRBJ2-1; 7 nucleotides agree with TRBD2. The CDR3 runs 18 residues. V lost 2 bases and J lost 6; bases outside the gene matches: 16. Germline CDR1 is KGHSH and CDR2 is LQKENI. CDR3 loop: CASSPAGGWAGVSNEQFF. The DNA of the CDR3 is TGTGCCAGCTCACCAGCCGGGGGATGGGCGGGAGTCTCCAATGAGCAGTTCTTC.

This chain joins TRBV25-1 and TRBJ2-5, with a possible D match to TRBD1 (5 bases). V was trimmed by 3 bases and J by 5 bases, leaving 13 bases between them. The CDR3 consists of 14 residues. The V gene's germline CDR1 is MGHDK and CDR2 SYGVNS. The CDR3 DNA is TGTGCCAGCAGTGACGTTGCAGGGTGGGAGACCCAGTACTTC. Translating it yields CASSDVAGWETQYF.

This chain uses TRBV4-1 with TRBJ2-1, with D uncertain. The ends were cut back, 4 bases at V and 12 bases at J, with 19 bases in the middle. Looked up from germline, CDR1 is MGHRA and CDR2 is YSYEKL. The CDR3 is 14 amino acids. This CDR3 reads CASSRLASNDGQFF. CDR3 bases: TGCGCCAGCAGCCGACTTGCCAGCAATGACGGGCAGTTCTTC.

This clone is a singleton in its sample. V usage is TRBV11-2 and J usage is TRBJ1-3; D call uncertain. With 1 base removed from V and 4 bases from J, the gap between germline ends came to 11 bases. CDR3 length: 15 amino acids. Germline CDR1 SGHAT, CDR2 FQNNGV. CDR3 DNA: TGTGCCAGCAGCTTAGTTGGAGAGGGAGGAAACACCATATATTTT. It is translated as CASSLVGEGGNTIYF.

The table lists this clone with a count of one. The CDR3 bases are TGTGCCAGCAGCTCGACCCCACCGAGGGGCGAGCAGTACTTC. Translating it yields CASSSTPPRGEQYF. The genes are TRBV13 and TRBJ2-7; the D call may be TRBD1 or TRBD2 (5 bases each). This CDR3 is 14 amino acids long. The V gene lost 4 bases and the J gene lost 6 bases, with 16 bases spanning the gap. Per germline, CDR1 PRHDT and CDR2 FYEKMQ (reference sequence).

Concerning this clone itself: This same CDR3 is encoded by further DNA sequences in the sample. The V gene is TRBV5-1, the J gene TRBJ1-1; TRBD1 aligns across 7 bases. Germline V gene lookup returns CDR1 SGHRS and CDR2 YFSETQ. This CDR3 spans 13 amino acids. The V segment lost 6 bases and the J segment 0 bases; nucleotides outside the gene matches: 2. DNA for the CDR3: TGCGCCAGCACGGGACAGTTGAACACTGAAGCTTTCTTT. Translating it yields CASTGQLNTEAFF.

This chain connects TRBV11-2 to TRBJ1-2; tentatively, D is TRBD1 (5 bases). V was pared by 0 bases and J by 5 bases, with 16 bases between. The CDR3 loop spans 16 amino acids. Germline V gene lookup returns CDR1 SGHAT and CDR2 FQNNGV. The CDR3 protein is CASSLDFQGNSYGYTF. As DNA, the CDR3 is TGTGCCAGCAGCTTAGATTTTCAGGGCAACTCATATGGCTACACCTTC.

The J gene is TRBJ2-7, the V gene TRBV27; 12 nucleotides agree with TRBD1. Germline CDR1 MNHEY, CDR2 SMNVEV (reference sequence). The CDR3 totals 24 residues. Unmatched junction bases numbered 25, after V lost 1 base and J lost 0 bases. Written as DNA, the CDR3 is TGTGCCAGCAGTTTATACGCCGGGACAGGGGGCATCAGCGGTAGGCAGAGGAGCTCCTACGAGCAGTACTTC. Translation gives CASSLYAGTGGISGRQRSSYEQYF.

The rearrangement uses TRBV18 and TRBJ1-3; D is perhaps TRBD1 (5 bases). The CDR3 is 15 amino acids. CDR1 and CDR2 (germline): KGHSH, LQKENI. Trimming took 3 bases from V and 2 from J, leaving 11 bases between them. In DNA, the CDR3 is TGTGCCAGCTCACCTACCGGGGGAACTGGAAACACCATATATTTT. It translates to CASSPTGGTGNTIYF. Full variable domain (outside the CDR3, taken from reference TRBV18 and TRBJ1-3): NAGVMQNPRHLVRRRGQEARLRCSPMKGHSHVYWYRQLPEEGLKFMVYLQKENIIDESGMPKERFSAEFPKEGPSILRIQQVVRGDSAAYFCASSPTGGTGNTIYFGEGSWLTVV.

This chain links TRBV5-1 with TRBJ1-1, with no clear D. The CDR3 totals 14 residues. Deletions cut 2 bases from V and 3 bases from J, with 11 bases between. From germline, CDR1 is SGHRS and CDR2 YFSETQ. In nucleotides, the CDR3 is TGCGCCAGCAGCTTTGAGGGCCGGGACACTGAAGCTTTCTTT. Encoded protein: CASSFEGRDTEAFF.

The V gene is TRBV5-5, the J gene TRBJ1-5; D not resolved. Trimming removed 2 bases at V and 0 bases at J, with 0 bases between. Germline lookup yields CDR1 SGHKS and CDR2 YYEKEE (reference sequence). This CDR3 has 12 residues. The CDR3 reads CASSFSNQPQHF. CDR3 DNA sequence: TGTGCCAGCAGCTTTAGCAATCAGCCCCAGCATTTT.

This clone is a singleton in its sample. The gene calls are TRBV7-2 and TRBJ1-2; maybe TRBD1 (6 bases). CDR3 length: 16 amino acids. The germline V and J ends were trimmed by 1 base and 8 bases, with 20 bases remaining between them. Germline V gives CDR1 SGHTA, CDR2 FQGNSA. The CDR3 DNA is TGTGCCAGCAGCTTAGTCCCGCAGGGGCGCGGAAGGGGCTACACCTTC. This sequence encodes CASSLVPQGRGRGYTF.

On this clone: Different DNA sequences within this sample yield the same CDR3. This rearrangement joins TRBV19 to TRBJ2-3, with D possibly TRBD1 on 5 matching bases. V lost 1 base and J 3 bases, leaving 5 bases between the germline ends. The CDR3 consists of 13 residues. Germline loops: CDR1 LNHDA, CDR2 SQIVND (reference sequence). The CDR3 nucleotides are TGTGCCAGTAGTATAGCAGGGACAGATACGCAGTATTTT. It encodes CASSIAGTDTQYF.

The J gene is TRBJ2-1, the V gene TRBV28; TRBD1 or TRBD2 may be the D gene (5 bases each). The CDR3 sequence is 14 residues long. The V end lost 4 bases, the J end lost 8 bases, and 15 bases lay between the germline ends. Germline loops: CDR1 MDHEN, CDR2 SYDVKM. CDR3 in DNA: TGTGCCAGCAGTTCGTCCGGGGCCGCGCATGAGCAGTTCTTC. This codes for CASSSSGAAHEQFF.

The chain has TRBV5-4 and TRBJ2-1, with 13 bases fitting TRBD2. CDR1 and CDR2 from the germline V gene are SGHNT and YYREEE (reference sequence). J was trimmed by 2 bases and V by 4 bases; bases with no gene match: 3. The CDR3 runs 16 residues. DNA of the CDR3: TGTGCCAGCAGCCCGGGACTAGCGGGGACCTACAATGAGCAGTTCTTC. Translating gives CASSPGLAGTYNEQFF. The whole variable domain, filled in from reference TRBV5-4 and TRBJ2-1, reads ETGVTQSPTHLIKTRGQQVTLRCSSQSGHNTVSWYQQALGQGPQFIFQYYREEENGRGNFPPRFSGLQFPNYSSELNVNALELDDSALYLCASSPGLAGTYNEQFFGPGTRLTVL.